The rows below give T cell receptor beta chains drawn from one sample of a study of blood T cell repertoires in COVID-19. Only in-frame clones appear in the TCRdb table, and some are missing; sequencing was by immunoSEQ multiplex PCR. The repertoire consists of approximately 210,000 clones, with about 90% occurring once and the leading ten covering around 1.2%. The sample consisted of peripheral blood. These receptors were taken from a man aged 30 to 45 with acute or convalescent COVID-19. The CDR3 runs from the conserved cysteine through the conserved F or W. A D gene is named only where the DNA matches it firmly. A clone size is listed for some rows: how often the clone was seen (once, few, many), or a class if it is expanded.

TRBJ1-2,once,TRBV12-3/TRBV12-4,.,12,TGTGCCAGCAGTTTGAACTCTCTCGGCTACACCTTC,CASSLNSLGYTF
TRBJ2-1,.,TRBV28,TRBD1,15,TGTGCCAGCAGTTCCTCAGGACAGGTTATGAATGAGCAGTTCTTC,CASSSSGQVMNEQFF
TRBJ2-7,.,TRBV9,.,14,TGTGCCAGCAGCGTAAGGGCGGTGGGGAGCGAGCAGTACTTC,CASSVRAVGSEQYF
TRBJ2-7,.,TRBV5-8,.,12,TGTGCCAGCAGCGCGACTAGAAACGAGCAGTACTTC,CASSATRNEQYF
TRBJ1-5,.,TRBV2,TRBD1,14,TGTGCCAGCAGTGAGGGGACAGGGGTCCAGCCCCAGCATTTT,CASSEGTGVQPQHF
TRBJ2-3,.,TRBV6-6,TRBD1,15,TGTGCCAGCAGTTATGGGACAGGGAGCACAGATACGCAGTATTTT,CASSYGTGSTDTQYF
TRBJ1-6,.,TRBV7-2,TRBD1,18,TGTGCCAGCAGCCCAACGAGCCCGGGACAGGTTATTAATTCACCCCTCCACTTT,CASSPTSPGQVINSPLHF
TRBJ2-2,.,TRBV5-1,TRBD1,15,TGCGCCAGCAGTGTCAGGACAGGGGACACCGGGGAGCTGTTTTTT,CASSVRTGDTGELFF
TRBJ1-4,.,TRBV5-1,.,16,TGCGCCAGCAGCTCTTTTTGGGGGCTGTCTAATGAAAAACTGTTTTTT,CASSSFWGLSNEKLFF
TRBJ2-7,.,TRBV11-1,.,15,TGTGCCAGCAGCTTAACCTTAGCGACGGCCTACGAGCAGTACTTC,CASSLTLATAYEQYF
TRBJ2-7,.,TRBV28,TRBD1,15,TGTGCCAGCAGCCGAACCGGGACAGCAGCCTACGAGCAGTACTTC,CASSRTGTAAYEQYF
TRBJ1-3,.,TRBV18,TRBD1,14,TGTGCCAGCTCCCTGGGACAGGGGGGAAACACCATATATTTT,CASSLGQGGNTIYF
TRBJ2-1,.,TRBV7-3,.,14,TGTGCCAGCAGCGCGGGACGGAGCAACAATGAGCAGTTCTTC,CASSAGRSNNEQFF
TRBJ2-7,.,TRBV19,.,14,TGTGCCAGTAGTACCCCCTTGTCAGCGGGCGAGCAGTACTTC,CASSTPLSAGEQYF
TRBJ1-5,.,TRBV3-1/TRBV3-2,.,15,TGTGCCAGCAGCCAAGGAGTAGTGGGCAATCAGCCCCAGCATTTT,CASSQGVVGNQPQHF
TRBJ1-1,.,TRBV19,.,14,TGTGCCAGTAGTATAGATCGAGGAGGGCAGGAGTCTTTCTTT,CASSIDRGGQESFF
TRBJ1-5,.,TRBV18,.,17,TGTGCCAGCTCACTGAACAGGGTACGAAATAGCAATCAGCCCCAGCATTTT,CASSLNRVRNSNQPQHF
TRBJ1-1,.,TRBV19,.,15,TGTGCCAGTTCCGACGGCGGCAGGAGGGGCACTGAAGCTTTCTTT,CASSDGGRRGTEAFF
TRBJ1-2,.,TRBV28,.,13,TGTGCCAGCAGTTTCCCACTCGTGGATGGCTACACCTTC,CASSFPLVDGYTF
TRBJ2-1,.,TRBV30,TRBD1,14,TGTGCCTGGAGTAGGACAGGGAGGCGCAATGAGCAGTTCTTC,CAWSRTGRRNEQFF
TRBJ1-2,.,TRBV6-6,.,13,TGTGCCAGCAGCCAGACGGAGAACTATGGCTACACCTTC,CASSQTENYGYTF
TRBJ1-5,.,TRBV19,TRBD1,15,TGTGCCAGTAGTATAGGTCGACAGGGAACCCAGCCCCAGCATTTT,CASSIGRQGTQPQHF
TRBJ2-3,.,TRBV28,TRBD2,15,TGTGCCAGCAGTTTCCGGACTAGCAGTGTGAATACGCAGTATTTT,CASSFRTSSVNTQYF
TRBJ2-5,.,TRBV5-1,.,14,TGCGCCAGCAGCTACCTGGGTCGGGAAGAGACCCAGTACTTC,CASSYLGREETQYF
TRBJ2-7,.,TRBV11-3,TRBD1,14,TGTGCCAGCAGCCAAAGGACAGGGAACTACGAGCAGTACTTC,CASSQRTGNYEQYF
TRBJ2-7,.,TRBV19,.,11,TGTGCCAGTGGATGGGGGGACGTGCAGTACTTC,CASGWGDVQYF
TRBJ2-1,.,TRBV27,.,12,TGTGCCAGCAGTTTCCAGGGCAATGAGCAGTTCTTC,CASSFQGNEQFF
TRBJ1-2,.,TRBV6-1,.,15,TGTGCCAGCAGTGATCGGCAGGGGATTTACTATGGCTACACCTTC,CASSDRQGIYYGYTF
TRBJ1-5,.,TRBV3-1/TRBV3-2,.,15,TGTGCCAGCAGCCAAGGCAGCGCAAGCAATCAGCCCCAGCATTTT,CASSQGSASNQPQHF
TRBJ1-5,.,TRBV6-6,.,13,TGTGCCAGCAGGTCAGGGCAGAATCAGCCCCAGCATTTT,CASRSGQNQPQHF
TRBJ1-1,.,TRBV28,.,15,TGTGCCAGCAGTTTAGCGGGTTTCATGAACACTGAAGCTTTCTTT,CASSLAGFMNTEAFF
TRBJ2-7,.,TRBV6-6,TRBD1,14,TGTGCCAGCAGCTGGGGACAGTCCTCCTACGAGCAGTACTTC,CASSWGQSSYEQYF
TRBJ1-1,.,TRBV7-9,.,13,TGTGCCAGCAGTTTACAGGGGAACACTGAAGCTTTCTTT,CASSLQGNTEAFF
TRBJ1-1,.,TRBV28,.,13,TGTGCCAGCAGTCTCCCGCGGGGGACTGAAGCTTTCTTT,CASSLPRGTEAFF
TRBJ2-3,.,TRBV5-1,TRBD2,17,TGCGCCAGCAGCTCAGGACTAGCGGGACTGGTGGGAGATACGCAGTATTTT,CASSSGLAGLVGDTQYF
TRBJ2-7,.,TRBV5-1,.,18,TGCGCCAGCAGCTTGGCTCGGACTACCCGGAGGGATTTCTACGAGCAGTACTTC,CASSLARTTRRDFYEQYF
TRBJ2-3,.,TRBV30,.,14,TGTGCCTGGACTAGGGGCCTCAGCCCAGATACGCAGTATTTT,CAWTRGLSPDTQYF
TRBJ2-1,.,TRBV7-2,.,13,TGTGCCAGCAGCTTCAGACATGCCGATGAGCAGTTCTTC,CASSFRHADEQFF
TRBJ1-6,.,TRBV19,TRBD1,17,TGTGCCAGTAGTCTCCCGGGACAGGGGCGAATACCTTCACCCCTCCACTTT,CASSLPGQGRIPSPLHF
TRBJ1-1,.,TRBV5-1,.,14,TGCGCCAGCAGCTTGGGTGCAGGGAACACTGAAGCTTTCTTT,CASSLGAGNTEAFF
TRBJ1-2,once,TRBV3-1/TRBV3-2,.,12,TGTGCCAGCAGCCAGGGCCGTAGTGGCTACACCTTC,CASSQGRSGYTF
TRBJ2-3,.,TRBV3-1/TRBV3-2,TRBD2,15,TGTGCCAGCAGCTGGCGGGGGGAACCCACAGATACGCAGTATTTT,CASSWRGEPTDTQYF
TRBJ1-1,.,TRBV5-6,TRBD1,14,TGTGCCAGCAGCCGGACAGGGGTGGGGGCTGAAGCTTTCTTT,CASSRTGVGAEAFF
TRBJ1-2,.,TRBV4-1,.,14,TGCGCCAGCAGCCAAACGGGGGGCGATTATGGCTACACCTTC,CASSQTGGDYGYTF
TRBJ1-3,.,TRBV6-5,.,15,TGTGCCAGCAGACCACTACAGGGCTCTGGAAACACCATATATTTT,CASRPLQGSGNTIYF